The 7 T cell receptor beta chains below come from one sample, sequenced in a study of shared T cell receptors in the human thymus. The assay was immunoSEQ multiplex PCR, and TCRdb's table has in-frame clones only and misses some. The repertoire holds approximately 490,000 clones, with about four fifths as singletons. The same sample was also studied in work on human thymus T cells.

The material sequenced was thymocytes. The receptors were gathered from a boy in the first two years of life with a congenital heart defect.

V gene TRBV2 combines with J gene TRBJ2-1; D is possibly TRBD1 (6 bases). Germline CDR1 is SNHLY and CDR2 is FYNNEI. Trimming removed 11 bases at V and 4 bases at J, with 18 bases between. The CDR3 length is 14 residues. CDR3 in amino acids: CASLKGEKYNEQFF. The CDR3 coding sequence is TGTGCCTCCCTAAAGGGGGAAAAGTACAATGAGCAGTTCTTC. Full variable domain (outside the CDR3, taken from reference TRBV2 and TRBJ2-1): EPEVTQTPSHQVTQMGQEVILRCVPISNHLYFYWYRQILGQKVEFLVSFYNNEISEKSEIFDDQFSVERPDGSNFTLKIRSTKLEDSAMYFCASLKGEKYNEQFFGPGTRLTVL.

CDR3 protein: CATKAGLASLNEQYF. CDR3 coding DNA: TGTGCCACCAAAGCCGGACTAGCGAGTTTGAACGAGCAGTACTTC. J is TRBJ2-7 and V is TRBV10-3; 9 bases match TRBD2. V gave up 10 bases and J gave up 5 bases; unmatched junction bases: 15. The CDR3 consists of 15 residues. CDR1 is ENHRY and CDR2 is SYGVKD in the germline V gene.

The genes are TRBV25-1 and TRBJ1-1; D is perhaps TRBD1 (5 bases). V was cut by 2 bases and J by 4 bases, with 14 bases left in between. Per the germline V gene, CDR1 is MGHDK and CDR2 is SYGVNS. The CDR3 consists of 15 residues. CDR3 loop: CASSEIQGSRTEAFF. The CDR3 nucleotides read TGTGCCAGCAGTGAAATCCAGGGATCGCGCACTGAAGCTTTCTTT.

The chain combines TRBV6-6 with TRBJ1-2; no clear D gene. The germline V gene has CDR1 MNHNY and CDR2 SVGAGI (reference sequence). Trimming cost V 2 bases and J 2 bases, with 9 bases left between them. This CDR3 contains 14 residues. CDR3 loop: CASSYTATNYGYTF. The CDR3 DNA reads TGTGCCAGCAGTTACACAGCTACCAACTATGGCTACACCTTC.

The rearrangement links TRBV6-1 to TRBJ1-4, with a tentative D call TRBD1 (5 bases). Trimming took 2 bases from V and 8 from J, leaving 15 bases between them. The CDR3 is 15 residues long. Germline assignment: CDR1 MNHNS and CDR2 SASEGT. CDR3 protein: CASSEYGTVGEKLFF. The CDR3 DNA follows: TGTGCCAGCAGTGAATATGGGACTGTGGGAGAAAAACTGTTTTTT.

The chain employs TRBV7-2 and TRBJ1-2; the D gene is possibly TRBD1 (6 bases). Trimming cost V 5 bases and J 6 bases, with 25 bases left between them. This CDR3 has 17 amino acids. The V gene's germline CDR1 is SGHTA and CDR2 FQGNSA. The CDR3 nucleotides read TGTGCCAGCAGCGCCCGTATCCGGGCCTCAGAGGGGGATGGCTACACCTTC. It translates to CASSARIRASEGDGYTF.

The chain recombines TRBV30 with TRBJ2-1, with unresolved D. This CDR3 has 15 amino acids. Trimming pared 0 bases from V and 7 bases from J, leaving 16 bases between. Per germline, CDR1 GTSNPN and CDR2 SVGIG (reference sequence). CDR3 DNA sequence: TGTGCCTGGAGTGTCCCAATGATAGTCAGGAATGAGCAGTTCTTC. Translating gives CAWSVPMIVRNEQFF.